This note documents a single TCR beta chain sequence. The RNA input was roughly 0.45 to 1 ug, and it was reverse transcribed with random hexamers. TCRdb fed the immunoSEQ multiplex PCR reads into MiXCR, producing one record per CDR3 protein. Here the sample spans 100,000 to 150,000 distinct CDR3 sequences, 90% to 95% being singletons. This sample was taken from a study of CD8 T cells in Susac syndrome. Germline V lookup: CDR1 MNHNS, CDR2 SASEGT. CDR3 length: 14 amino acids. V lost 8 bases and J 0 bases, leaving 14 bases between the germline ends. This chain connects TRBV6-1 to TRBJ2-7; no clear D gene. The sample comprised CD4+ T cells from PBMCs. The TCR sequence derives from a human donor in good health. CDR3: CASGTDGRSYEQYF. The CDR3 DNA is TGTGCCAGCGGTACGGACGGACGCTCCTACGAGCAGTACTTC.